This T cell receptor beta chain emerged from a study of vaccination and CD4 T cells after COVID-19. Study-level information: Overlapping SARS-CoV-2, HCoV-NL63, HCoV-OC43 and HCoV-229E spike peptides stimulated the cells. The control cultures got either a CEFX pool, an HIV-1 Nef pool, or no peptide at all.

The Oncomine TCR Beta short-read assay was what sequenced the DNA obtained from cultured CD4+ T cells. TCRdb re-called the PCR reads through MiXCR, storing one row per CDR3 protein. The profile shows fewer than 30,000 distinct CDR3 sequences, roughly 50% of them singletons. This CDR3 comprises 17 residues. J was trimmed by 7 bases and V by 0 bases; bases with no gene match: 9. Germline CDR1 reads SGHTA; CDR2 reads FQGNSA. Turning to this clonotype: The antigen is not known.

The treatment is: approximately nine-day PBMC culture with coronavirus spike peptide pools or control peptides (ViraFEST assay). With peptide pools, ViraFEST first expanded antigen-specific T cells and afterwards sequenced their TCRs. A few million PBMCs per well were cultured with roughly 9.2 IU/ml IL-2 and 9 to 10 ug/ml peptide pools. The TCR comes from a human donor who received a COVID-19 vaccine. V and J are TRBV7-2 and TRBJ2-3, with TRBD2 matching over 11 bases. This specimen was CD4+ T cells from blood, cultured in vitro, taken before SARS-CoV-2 vaccination. The CDR3 DNA sequence: TGTGCCAGCAGCTTAGCGGCCACTAGCGGGGGAGGGTATACGCAGTATTTT. Translated: CASSLAATSGGGYTQYF. The full variable domain, in which reference TRBV7-2 and TRBJ2-3 provide the parts outside the CDR3, is GAGVSQSPSNKVTEKGKDVELRCDPISGHTALYWYRQSLGQGLEFLIYFQGNSAPDKSGLPSDRFSAERTGGSVSTLTIQRTQQEDSAVYLCASSLAATSGGGYTQYFGPGTRLTVL.